The 24 T cell receptor beta chains below were found in one sample sequenced in a study of blood T cell repertoires in COVID-19. The protocol was immunoSEQ multiplex PCR, while the TCRdb copy is restricted to in-frame clones and leaves out a portion. The table records 250,000 to 350,000 clones, 88% of them present only once. Sequenced input: PBMCs or T cells enriched from blood (not recorded which). Receptor source: a woman aged 25-40 years who had recovered from COVID-19.

The J gene is TRBJ2-7, the V gene TRBV5-5; tentative D call: TRBD2 (8 bases). Germline loops: CDR1 SGHKS, CDR2 YYEKEE (reference sequence). Deletions cut 4 bases from V and 4 bases from J, with 15 bases between. This CDR3 has 14 residues. The CDR3: CASSPGRGLYEQYF. The CDR3 DNA reads TGTGCCAGCAGCCCCGGGAGGGGGCTATACGAGCAGTACTTC.

The chain joins TRBV15 to TRBJ2-7; TRBD1 matches at 10 bases. The V and J ends lost 3 bases and 5 bases, in that order; junction bases with no gene match: 16. CDR1 is LNHNV, CDR2 YYDKDF, per germline (reference sequence). The CDR3 is 18 amino acids. CDR3 sequence (DNA): TGTGCCACCAGCAGGGAACGACAGGGGGCCCGCCCCCTTGACGAGCAGTACTTC. Translated: CATSRERQGARPLDEQYF.

The chain has TRBV12-3 or TRBV12-4 and TRBJ1-5; D gene unclear. Trimming cost V 3 bases and J 4 bases, with 7 bases left between them. The CDR3 spans 13 residues. CDR3 region: CASSFGDNQPQHF. The CDR3 bases are TGTGCCAGCAGTTTCGGGGATAATCAGCCCCAGCATTTT.

The chain joins TRBV10-1 to TRBJ2-1; 7 bases are shared with TRBD2. Per the germline V gene, CDR1 is WNHNN and CDR2 is SYGVQD (reference sequence). Trimming removed 8 bases from V and 14 bases from J; junction bases left unmatched: 9. The CDR3 is made up of 11 amino acids. Here the CDR3 DNA reads TGCGCCAGCGGGGGGACTACCGGGAAGTTCTTC. Translated, it gives CASGGTTGKFF.

The rearrangement uses TRBV12-3 or TRBV12-4 and TRBJ2-3; D unresolved. The CDR3 spans 12 residues. V was clipped by 6 bases and J by 5 bases, with 9 bases between them. CDR3 bases: TGTGCCAGCAGCCTCCGAGAAGATACGCAGTATTTT. The encoded protein is CASSLREDTQYF.

This clone has a single count. The chain carries TRBV19 and TRBJ2-5, with D possibly being TRBD1 (6 bases). The CDR3 extends over 14 amino acids. The V end lost 3 bases, the J end lost 1 base, and 9 bases lay between the germline ends. In germline, CDR1 is LNHDA, CDR2 SQIVND (reference sequence). CDR3: CASSMGAVQETQYF. Here the CDR3 DNA reads TGTGCCAGTAGTATGGGGGCCGTCCAAGAGACCCAGTACTTC.

This rearrangement joins TRBV7-3 to TRBJ2-2, with 10 bases identical to TRBD2. This CDR3 has 16 residues. With V trimmed by 5 bases and J by 6 bases, 9 bases remained unmatched. Germline CDR1 SGHTA, CDR2 FQGTGA. Written as DNA, the CDR3 is TGTGCCAGCAGCCTCATAGCGGGGGGTATCCCCGGGGAGCTGTTTTTT. It is translated as CASSLIAGGIPGELFF.

V and J are TRBV7-3 and TRBJ2-3, with D possibly being TRBD1 (5 bases). Trimming removed 5 bases from V and 2 bases from J, with 11 bases in between. CDR3 size: 14 residues. The germline V gene has CDR1 SGHTA and CDR2 FQGTGA. The DNA of the CDR3 is TGTGCCAGCAGCCCCGGACACCACACAGATACGCAGTATTTT. Its protein product is CASSPGHHTDTQYF.

The rearrangement uses TRBV9 and TRBJ1-2; 8 bases are shared with TRBD1. Germline V gene sequence: CDR1 SGDLS, CDR2 YYNGEE. Losses at the gene ends were 5 bases for V and 0 bases for J; bases not matched to a gene: 9. CDR3 size: 16 residues. The CDR3 DNA sequence: TGTGCCAGCAGTCGCGAGACAGGGGCAACTAACTATGGCTACACCTTC. It is translated as CASSRETGATNYGYTF.

The rearrangement links TRBV6-2 or TRBV6-3 to TRBJ1-1; D may be TRBD1 (5 bases). Germline assignment: CDR1 MNHEY and CDR2 SVGEGT. Deletions cut 5 bases from V and 5 bases from J, with 15 bases between. The CDR3 loop spans 14 amino acids. CDR3 sequence reads: CASSRRGGGTEAFF. The DNA of the CDR3 is TGTGCCAGCAGTCGCCGGGGTGGGGGGACTGAAGCTTTCTTT.

This clone was seen a few times. V and J are TRBV28 and TRBJ1-5; D is possibly TRBD1 (5 bases). CDR1 and CDR2 (germline): MDHEN, SYDVKM. Trimming took off 5 bases at V and 4 bases at J, with 18 bases between the two ends. This CDR3 is 16 amino acids long. CDR3 nucleotides: TGTGCCAGCAGTGCCACAGGACAAGGGGAAAATCAGCCCCAGCATTTT. It codes for CASSATGQGENQPQHF. The variable domain in full, with the rest retrieved from reference TRBV28 and TRBJ1-5, is DVKVTQSSRYLVKRTGEKVFLECVQDMDHENMFWYRQDPGLGLRLIYFSYDVKMKEKGDIPEGYSVSREKKERFSLILESASTNQTSMYLCASSATGQGENQPQHFGDGTRLSIL.

V is TRBV30 and J is TRBJ1-3; tentative D call: TRBD1 (6 bases). The CDR3 loop spans 14 amino acids. Trimming removed 8 bases at V and 2 bases at J, with 16 bases between. Germline V CDR1 and CDR2: GTSNPN, SVGIG (reference sequence). This CDR3 reads CAQARGTPGNTIYF. Written as DNA, the CDR3 is TGTGCCCAAGCCAGGGGAACCCCTGGAAACACCATATATTTT.

The chain has TRBV11-3 and TRBJ1-1, with a tentative D call TRBD1 (5 bases). V lost 6 bases, J lost 3 bases, and 26 bases lay in between. This CDR3 has 18 amino acids. Germline-derived CDR1 and CDR2 are SGHNT and YENEEA. The CDR3 is CASSFYVVGPGFDTEAFF. The CDR3 DNA is TGTGCCAGCAGTTTCTACGTAGTGGGGCCAGGCTTCGACACTGAAGCTTTCTTT.

V is TRBV6-2 or TRBV6-3 and J is TRBJ2-2; tentatively, D is TRBD2 (6 bases). The CDR3 is 16 residues long. CDR1 is MNHEY, CDR2 SVGEGT, per germline. V was pared by 2 bases and J by 1 base, with 11 bases between. Here the CDR3 DNA reads TGTGCCAGCAGTTACGATGGGAGGCAGAACACCGGGGAGCTGTTTTTT. Translating gives CASSYDGRQNTGELFF.

This clone has just a few counts. This chain's CDR3 is CASTPLGGSTDTQYF. CDR3 sequence (DNA): TGTGCCAGCACCCCCCTTGGGGGGAGCACAGATACGCAGTATTTT. The genes are TRBV2 and TRBJ2-3; D is possibly TRBD2 (6 bases). The germline V gene has CDR1 SNHLY and CDR2 FYNNEI. Trimming took 7 bases from V and 0 from J, leaving 14 bases between them. The CDR3 runs to 15 residues. Combining the CDR3 with reference TRBV2 and TRBJ2-3 gives the whole variable domain EPEVTQTPSHQVTQMGQEVILRCVPISNHLYFYWYRQILGQKVEFLVSFYNNEISEKSEIFDDQFSVERPDGSNFTLKIRSTKLEDSAMYFCASTPLGGSTDTQYFGPGTRLTVL.

J is TRBJ1-2 and V is TRBV4-1, with 12 nucleotides matching TRBD1. The CDR3 spans 14 residues. V lost 10 bases to trimming and J lost 2 bases; unmatched junction nucleotides: 5. CDR1 and CDR2 from the germline V gene are MGHRA and YSYEKL. The CDR3 loop reads CATGTGGANYGYTF. The CDR3 region has the DNA TGCGCCACGGGGACAGGGGGCGCCAACTATGGCTACACCTTC.

A single count supports this clone. This sequence joins TRBV13 and TRBJ2-7; TRBD1 aligns across 7 bases. Trimming took 2 bases from V and 2 from J; bases not matched to a gene: 0. CDR1 and CDR2 from the germline V gene are PRHDT and FYEKMQ (reference sequence). This CDR3 is 13 amino acids long. The CDR3 protein is CASSLQGAYEQYF. CDR3 bases: TGTGCCAGCAGCTTACAGGGGGCCTACGAGCAGTACTTC. The full variable domain, its missing parts supplied by reference TRBV13 and TRBJ2-7, is AAGVIQSPRHLIKEKRETATLKCYPIPRHDTVYWYQQGPGQDPQFLISFYEKMQSDKGSIPDRFSAQQFSDYHSELNMSSLELGDSALYFCASSLQGAYEQYFGPGTRLTVT.

This sequence joins TRBV29-1 and TRBJ2-2; 8 bases map to TRBD1. Germline V gene lookup returns CDR1 SQVTM and CDR2 ANQGSEA. J gave up 5 bases and V 5 bases, and 7 bases lay outside the gene matches. The length of the CDR3 is 14 residues. CDR3 region: CSVQGALGTGELFF. For the CDR3, the DNA is TGCAGCGTTCAGGGGGCGCTTGGGACCGGGGAGCTGTTTTTT.

This rearrangement joins TRBV11-2 to TRBJ2-1; 7 nucleotides align to TRBD2. Germline trimming cut 1 base from V and 4 bases from J; bases unmatched to any gene: 13. This CDR3 spans 18 amino acids. Germline V gene sequence: CDR1 SGHAT, CDR2 FQNNGV. CDR3 sequence: CASSLAPFGSGSYNEQFF. CDR3 coding DNA: TGTGCCAGCAGCTTAGCTCCTTTTGGTAGCGGGTCTTACAATGAGCAGTTCTTC.

V usage is TRBV28 and J usage is TRBJ1-2, with 9 positions matching TRBD1. After removal of 3 bases from V and 5 bases from J, the junction contained 10 bases not matched to a gene. The CDR3 length is 16 residues. CDR1 is MDHEN, CDR2 SYDVKM, per germline. The CDR3 region has the DNA TGTGCCAGCAGTTTTCGGGGACAGGGATCCTGGTATGGCTACACCTTC. It translates to CASSFRGQGSWYGYTF.

This clone was detected only once. This rearrangement joins TRBV6-5 to TRBJ1-1; 8 bases map to TRBD1. Per the germline V gene, CDR1 is MNHEY and CDR2 is SVGAGI. This CDR3 spans 15 amino acids. The junction had 18 bases not matched to a gene; V was cut back by 5 bases and J by 13 bases. The CDR3 coding sequence is TGTGCCAGCAGTCCCGTTATCGGACAGGGTATGGGAAGTTTCTTT. It is translated as CASSPVIGQGMGSFF.

The chain joins TRBV7-8 to TRBJ2-5; TRBD2 might be the D (5 bases). CDR3 length: 13 residues. Trimming pared 8 bases from V and 3 bases from J, leaving 13 bases between. Germline CDR1 reads SGHVS; CDR2 reads FQNEAQ. CDR3 bases: TGTGCCAGCCGCCCGAGGCGGGAAGAGACCCAGTACTTC. Residues: CASRPRREETQYF.

The rearrangement uses TRBV5-1 and TRBJ1-1; D ambiguous. Trimming removed 0 bases from V and 6 bases from J, with 9 bases in between. The CDR3 sequence is 13 residues long. Germline assignment: CDR1 SGHRS and CDR2 YFSETQ. In nucleotides, the CDR3 is TGCGCCAGCAGCTTGGGTGGAGCTCCTGAAGCTTTCTTT. Encoded protein: CASSLGGAPEAFF. Together with reference TRBV5-1 and TRBJ1-1, the CDR3 gives the full variable domain: KAGVTQTPRYLIKTRGQQVTLSCSPISGHRSVSWYQQTPGQGLQFLFEYFSETQRNKGNFPGRFSGRQFSNSRSEMNVSTLELGDSALYLCASSLGGAPEAFFGQGTRLTVV.

The chain has TRBV7-6 and TRBJ2-7; no clear D gene. Germline V gene sequence: CDR1 SGHVS, CDR2 FNYEAQ. V was pared by 0 bases and J by 3 bases, with 6 bases between. The length of the CDR3 is 13 residues. CDR3 loop: CASSLAIGYEQYF. CDR3 coding DNA: TGTGCCAGCAGCTTAGCGATCGGCTACGAGCAGTACTTC.